This is a list of T cell receptor beta chains from one sample in a study of metastatic and nonmetastatic thyroid tumors. TCRdb re-analyzed the PCR reads using MiXCR. The repertoire holds 7,000 or so clones, with under 20% as singletons. Sequencing used adjacent normal tissue. These receptor sequences come from a male donor with papillary thyroid cancer or a benign thyroid nodule (not recorded which). Some clones in this sample may be carry-over from other donors' samples. Both conserved end residues are part of each CDR3. The D gene is left open where the match is weak. Rows may omit the clone size; those that give it use once, few, many or a size class.

d_call clone_size j_call v_call cdr3_aa cdr3_nt
TRBD1 many TRBJ2-1 TRBV29-1 CTIGTGYPNEQFF TGCACTATTGGGACAGGTTATCCGAATGAGCAGTTCTTC
. few TRBJ2-5 TRBV19 CASNSQGETQYF TGTGCCAGTAACTCGCAGGGAGAGACCCAGTACTTC
TRBD2 medium-sized TRBJ2-1 TRBV20-1 CSGTSGFSGNEQFF TGCAGTGGGACTAGCGGGTTTTCCGGGAATGAGCAGTTCTTC
TRBD1 . TRBJ1-2 TRBV19 CASSSPGQGGGYGYTF TGTGCCAGTAGTAGCCCGGGACAGGGAGGCGGCTATGGCTACACCTTC
. few TRBJ1-1 TRBV7-3 CASSPHTEAFF TGTGCTAGCAGTCCTCACACTGAAGCTTTCTTT
TRBD2 . TRBJ2-7 TRBV18 CASSPPRLGLREFNEQYF TGTGCCAGCTCACCTCCCAGGTTAGGGTTGCGGGAGTTCAACGAGCAGTACTTC
. few TRBJ1-2 TRBV6-1 CASSRGLSVLGYGYAF TGTGCCAGCAGTAGGGGCCTGAGTGTGCTCGGCTATGGCTACGCCTTC
. . TRBJ1-4 TRBV30 CAWSLGQYNEKLFF TGTGCCTGGAGTCTTGGACAGTATAATGAAAAACTGTTTTTT
. . TRBJ1-6 TRBV6-5 CASSSPGGRDSPLHF TGTGCCAGCAGTTCCCCTGGGGGCAGGGATTCACCCCTCCACTTT
. . TRBJ2-1 TRBV6-5 CASSPRVWAARSNEQFF TGTGCCAGCAGTCCTCGCGTATGGGCGGCCCGGAGCAATGAGCAGTTCTTC
TRBD2 few TRBJ2-2 TRBV12-3/TRBV12-4 CASSLLAGGHTGELFF TGTGCCAGCAGTCTCCTAGCGGGGGGCCACACCGGGGAGCTGTTTTTT